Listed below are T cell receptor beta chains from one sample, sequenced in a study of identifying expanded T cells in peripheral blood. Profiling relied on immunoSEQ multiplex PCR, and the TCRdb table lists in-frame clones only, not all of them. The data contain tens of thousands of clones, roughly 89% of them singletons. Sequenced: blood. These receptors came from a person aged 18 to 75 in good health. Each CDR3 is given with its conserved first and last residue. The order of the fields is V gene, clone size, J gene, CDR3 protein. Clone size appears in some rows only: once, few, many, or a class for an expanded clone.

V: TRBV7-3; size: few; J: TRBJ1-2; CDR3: CASSNTGRRGYTF
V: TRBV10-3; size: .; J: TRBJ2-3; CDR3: CAISEAGVTDTQYF
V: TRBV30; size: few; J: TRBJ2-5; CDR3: CAWRIGAAETQYF
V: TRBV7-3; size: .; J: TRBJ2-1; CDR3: CASSLGQVRYNEQFF
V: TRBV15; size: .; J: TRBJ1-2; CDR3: CATSQDRDVGGYTF
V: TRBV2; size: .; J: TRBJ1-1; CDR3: CASRDRTGATEAFF
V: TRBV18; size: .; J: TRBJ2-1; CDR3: CASSPRLDSYNEQFF
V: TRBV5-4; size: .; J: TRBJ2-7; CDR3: CASRGQGTFEQYF
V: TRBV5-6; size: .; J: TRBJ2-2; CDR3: CASSLGQGEDPRELFF
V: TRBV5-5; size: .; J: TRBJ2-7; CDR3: CASSLALAGGSMGNGEQYF
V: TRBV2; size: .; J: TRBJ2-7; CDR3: CASTLERASYEQYF
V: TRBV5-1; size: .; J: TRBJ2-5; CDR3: CASSFLGPRGRRETQYF
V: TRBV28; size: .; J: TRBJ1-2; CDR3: CASSLWGTDYGYTF
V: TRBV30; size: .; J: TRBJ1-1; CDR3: CAWAGLTEAFF
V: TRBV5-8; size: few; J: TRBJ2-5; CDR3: CASSEGQADVETQYF
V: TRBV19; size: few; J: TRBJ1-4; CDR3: CASSIDPATAGEKLFF
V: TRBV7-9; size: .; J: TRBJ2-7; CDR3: CASSPGGSEQYF
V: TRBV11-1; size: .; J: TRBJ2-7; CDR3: CASRRSGRVPGEQYF
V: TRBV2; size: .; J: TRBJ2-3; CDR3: CASPLAEGTDTQYF
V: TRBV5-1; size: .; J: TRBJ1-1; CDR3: CASSLASRGTMNTEAFF
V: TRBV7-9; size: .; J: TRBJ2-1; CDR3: CASSLGTFNEQFF
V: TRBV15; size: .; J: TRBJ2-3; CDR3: CATSRDGEITDTQYF
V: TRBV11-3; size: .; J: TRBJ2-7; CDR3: CASSPGWDSSYEQYF
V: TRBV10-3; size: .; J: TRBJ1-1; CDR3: CAISGQQTNTEAFF
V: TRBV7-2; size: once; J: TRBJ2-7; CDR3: CASSFRRDSYEQYF
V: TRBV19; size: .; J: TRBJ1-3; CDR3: CASGSSGNTIYF
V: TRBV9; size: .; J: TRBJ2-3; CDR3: CASSTPRGVSTDTQYF
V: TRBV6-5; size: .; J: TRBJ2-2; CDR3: CASSYTGTKNTGELFF
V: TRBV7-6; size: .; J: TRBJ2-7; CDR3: CASSLRQGLYEQYF
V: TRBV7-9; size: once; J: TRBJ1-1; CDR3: CASSLVNSEAFF
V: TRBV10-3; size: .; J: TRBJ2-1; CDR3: CASEGGRGNNEQFF
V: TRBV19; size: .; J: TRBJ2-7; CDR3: CASIGPPQQSYEQYF
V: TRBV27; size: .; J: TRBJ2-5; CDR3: CASRDSDFRAQYF
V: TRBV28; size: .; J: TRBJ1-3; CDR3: CASTRGASGGNTIYF
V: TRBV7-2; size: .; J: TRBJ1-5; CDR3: CASSLGGSSQPQHF
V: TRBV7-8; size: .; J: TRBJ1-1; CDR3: CASSLFYLRGSLGTEAFF
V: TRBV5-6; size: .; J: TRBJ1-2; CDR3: CASSLGSTALGYTF
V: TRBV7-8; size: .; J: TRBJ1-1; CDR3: CASSFKGARDTEAFF
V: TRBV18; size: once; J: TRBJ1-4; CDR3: CASSPQGPTNEKLFF
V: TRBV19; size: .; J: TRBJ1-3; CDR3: CASSTPGTSSGNTIYF
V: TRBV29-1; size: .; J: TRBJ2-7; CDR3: CSVAGTGAYEQYF
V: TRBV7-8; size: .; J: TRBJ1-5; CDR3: CASSSWTGDYSNQPQHF
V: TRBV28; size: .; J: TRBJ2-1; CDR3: CASSLTSMAGVGDNEQFF
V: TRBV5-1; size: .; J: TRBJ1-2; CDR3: CASSLAGEDYGYTF
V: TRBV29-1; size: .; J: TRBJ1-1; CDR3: CSGAPELNTEAFF
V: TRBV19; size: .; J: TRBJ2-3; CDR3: CASRGTSGAYTDTQYF
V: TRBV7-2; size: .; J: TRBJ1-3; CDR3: CASSLEALRESGNTIYF
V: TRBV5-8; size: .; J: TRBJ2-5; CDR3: CASSSRGRETQYF
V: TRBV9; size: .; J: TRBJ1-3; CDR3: CASSVAFDVFSGNTIYF
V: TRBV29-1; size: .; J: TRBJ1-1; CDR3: CSVRDTHGAFF
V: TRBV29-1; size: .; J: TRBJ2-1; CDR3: CSVDGLKGEQFF
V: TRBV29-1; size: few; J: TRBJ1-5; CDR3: CSVEDGRPNQPQHF
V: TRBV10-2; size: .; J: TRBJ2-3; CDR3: CASSVSTDTQYF
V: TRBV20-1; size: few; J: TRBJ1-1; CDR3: CSAWHVTEAFF
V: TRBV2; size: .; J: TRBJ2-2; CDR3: CASSEGQTNTGELFF
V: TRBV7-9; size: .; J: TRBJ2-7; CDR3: CASSNLLAGDYEQYF
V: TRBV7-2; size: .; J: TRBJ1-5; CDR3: CASSSWTGEHQPQHF
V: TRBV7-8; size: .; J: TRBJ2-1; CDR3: CASSLGQGYNEQFF
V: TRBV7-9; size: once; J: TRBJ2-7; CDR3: CASSPSLAGVSDEQYF
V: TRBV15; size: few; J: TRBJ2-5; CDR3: CATSRGQQETQYF